This TCR beta chain came from a study of T-cell reconstitution after alpha-beta-depleted transplantation in children. About this clonotype: Antigen specificity is unknown.

Preparation of the TCRbeta library used unique molecular identifiers. Using its own MiXCR run on the PCR reads, TCRdb lists one record per CDR3 protein. The sample records under 850,000 distinct CDR3 sequences, around 14% being singletons. Study results and caveats: Where some patients showed high TCRbeta diversity at day 60, it came from recipient T cells and thymic progenitors that had survived. Several hundred graft clones that had expanded were reportedly the source of alpha-beta T cells about two months after transplant.

The sequence was collected from a girl aged 2-10 years with congenital amegakaryocytic thrombocytopenia, due to receive a stem cell transplant. This material consisted of PBMCs, taken before TCRalphabeta/CD19-depleted stem cell transplant.

The chain's CDR3 is CASSPLGGDYNEQFF. The CDR3 DNA is TGTGCCAGCAGCCCCCTCGGAGGCGATTACAATGAGCAGTTCTTC. The chain is built from TRBV7-3 and TRBJ2-1, with a weak D call TRBD2 (5 bases). Germline V CDR1 and CDR2: SGHTA, FQGTGA. V lost 5 bases and J 4 bases, leaving 15 bases between the germline ends. CDR3 length: 15 amino acids.